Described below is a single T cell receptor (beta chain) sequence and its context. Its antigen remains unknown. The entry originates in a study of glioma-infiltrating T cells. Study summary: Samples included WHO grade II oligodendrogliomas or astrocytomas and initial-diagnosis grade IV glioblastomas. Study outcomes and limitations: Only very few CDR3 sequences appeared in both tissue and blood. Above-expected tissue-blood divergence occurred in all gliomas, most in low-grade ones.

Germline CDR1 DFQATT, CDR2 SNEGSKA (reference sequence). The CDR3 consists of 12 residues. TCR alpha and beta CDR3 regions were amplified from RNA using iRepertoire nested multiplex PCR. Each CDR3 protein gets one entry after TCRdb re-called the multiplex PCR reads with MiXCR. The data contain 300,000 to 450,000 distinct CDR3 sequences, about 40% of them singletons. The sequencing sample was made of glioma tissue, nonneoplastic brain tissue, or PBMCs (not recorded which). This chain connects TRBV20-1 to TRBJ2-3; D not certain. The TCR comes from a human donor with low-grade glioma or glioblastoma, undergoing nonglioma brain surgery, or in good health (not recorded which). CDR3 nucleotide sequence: TGCAGCGTTGAAGGGTTTGCCAATAAGCAGTATTTT. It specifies CSVEGFANKQYF.